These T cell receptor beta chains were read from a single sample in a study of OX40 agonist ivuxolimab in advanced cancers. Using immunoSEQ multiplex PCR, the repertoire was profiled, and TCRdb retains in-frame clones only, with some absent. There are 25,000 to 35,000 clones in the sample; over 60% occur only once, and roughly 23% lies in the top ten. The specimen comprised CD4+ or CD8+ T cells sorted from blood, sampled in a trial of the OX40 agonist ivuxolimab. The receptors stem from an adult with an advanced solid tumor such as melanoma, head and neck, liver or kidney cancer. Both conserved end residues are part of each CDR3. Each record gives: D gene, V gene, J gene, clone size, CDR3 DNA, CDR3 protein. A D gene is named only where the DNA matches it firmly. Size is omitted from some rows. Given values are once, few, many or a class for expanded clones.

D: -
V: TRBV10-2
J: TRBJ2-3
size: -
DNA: TGCGCCAGCAAAGCCCTGGAAAGTAGCACAGATACGCAGTATTTT
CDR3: CASKALESSTDTQYF

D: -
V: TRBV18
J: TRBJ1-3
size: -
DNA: TGTGCCAGCTCACCAGAGGGGCTTATGGCAGGAAACACCATATATTTT
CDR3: CASSPEGLMAGNTIYF

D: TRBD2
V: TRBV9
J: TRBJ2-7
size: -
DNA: TGTGCCAGCAGCGGATCTCTAGCGGGGATATCCTACGAGCAGTACTTC
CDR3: CASSGSLAGISYEQYF

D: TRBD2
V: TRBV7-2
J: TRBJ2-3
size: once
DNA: TGTGCCAGCAGCACCAGGACTAGCGGGGGTACGCAGTATTTT
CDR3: CASSTRTSGGTQYF

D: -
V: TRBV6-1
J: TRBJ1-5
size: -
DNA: TGTGCCAGCAGCCCGTATAGCAATCAGCCCCAGCATTTT
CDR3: CASSPYSNQPQHF

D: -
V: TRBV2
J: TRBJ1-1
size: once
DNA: TGTGCCAGCAAACGTTCGCTAACTGATAACACTGAAGCTTTCTTT
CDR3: CASKRSLTDNTEAFF

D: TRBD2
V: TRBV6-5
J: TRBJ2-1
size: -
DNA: TGTGCCAGCACTCTAGGACTAGCGGGAACCAATGAGCAGTTCTTC
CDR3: CASTLGLAGTNEQFF

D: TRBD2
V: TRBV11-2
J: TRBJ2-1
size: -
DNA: TGTGCCAGCAGCCTCGGGAGACTAGCGGGGGGTACCTACAATGAGCAGTTCTTC
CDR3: CASSLGRLAGGTYNEQFF

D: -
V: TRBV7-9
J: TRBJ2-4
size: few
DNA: TGTGCCAGCAGCTCGCTCCTAGCCAAAAACATTCAGTACTTC
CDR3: CASSSLLAKNIQYF

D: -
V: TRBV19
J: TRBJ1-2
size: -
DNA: TGTGCCACTACCCGGAGGGATTCTGGCTATGGCTACACCTTC
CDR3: CATTRRDSGYGYTF

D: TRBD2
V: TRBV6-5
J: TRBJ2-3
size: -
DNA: TGTGCCAGCAGTTATGGGACTAGCCACGATACGCAGTATTTT
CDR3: CASSYGTSHDTQYF

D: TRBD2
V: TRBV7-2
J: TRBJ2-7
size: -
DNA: TGTGCCAGCAGCCCCTTACACGGACTAGCGGGGAGCTACGAGCAGTACTTC
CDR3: CASSPLHGLAGSYEQYF

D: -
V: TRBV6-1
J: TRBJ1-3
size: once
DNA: TGTGCCAGCAATGATGGGACCGGGGCAGGGAGTTTTGGAAACACCATATATTTT
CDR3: CASNDGTGAGSFGNTIYF

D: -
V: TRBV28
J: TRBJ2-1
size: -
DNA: TGTGCCAGCAGCCAATTCCAGGGAGTACGGTACAATGAGCAGTTCTTC
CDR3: CASSQFQGVRYNEQFF

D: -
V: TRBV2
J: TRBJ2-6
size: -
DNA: TGTGCCAGCAAGTTTGGAGTAGGGCAGGCTGGGGCCAACGTCCTGACTTTC
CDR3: CASKFGVGQAGANVLTF

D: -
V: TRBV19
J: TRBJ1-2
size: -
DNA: TGTGCCAGTAGTCCGGGACCCGGGCTCTATGGCTACACCTTC
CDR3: CASSPGPGLYGYTF

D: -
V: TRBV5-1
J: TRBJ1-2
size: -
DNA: TGCGCCAGCAGCTCCATGACAGCTAACTATGGCTACACCTTC
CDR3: CASSSMTANYGYTF

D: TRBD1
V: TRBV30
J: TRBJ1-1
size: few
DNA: TGTGCCTGGAGTGTCGGGACAGGGAACACTGAAGCTTTCTTT
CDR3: CAWSVGTGNTEAFF

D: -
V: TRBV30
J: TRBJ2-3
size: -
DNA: TGTGCCTGGGCCTCAGGGGCAGATACGCAGTATTTT
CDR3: CAWASGADTQYF

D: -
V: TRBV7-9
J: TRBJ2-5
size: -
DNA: TGTGCCAGCAGCTACCAGTACCAAGAGACCCAGTACTTC
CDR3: CASSYQYQETQYF

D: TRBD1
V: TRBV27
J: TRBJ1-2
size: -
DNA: TGTGCCAGCAAAACAGGGGATCACTATGGCTACACCTTC
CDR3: CASKTGDHYGYTF

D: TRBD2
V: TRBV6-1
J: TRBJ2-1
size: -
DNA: TGTGCCAGCGGGGGGGGTCCGGGAAATGAGCAGTTCTTC
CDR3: CASGGGPGNEQFF

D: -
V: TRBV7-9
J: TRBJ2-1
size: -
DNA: TGTGCCAGCAGCTTAGAGGCCCCACCTCCCGTCTTC
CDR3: CASSLEAPPPVF

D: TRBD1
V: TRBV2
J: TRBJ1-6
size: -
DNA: TGTGCCAGCAGCAACGAAGGACAGGGCTACCGCTCACCCCTCCACTTT
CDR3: CASSNEGQGYRSPLHF

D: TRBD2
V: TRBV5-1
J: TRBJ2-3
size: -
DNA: TGCGCCAGCAGCTTGGCCGGGACTAGCACGACCCGCACAGATACGCAGTATTTT
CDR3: CASSLAGTSTTRTDTQYF

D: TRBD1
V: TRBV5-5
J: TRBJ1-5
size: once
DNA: TGTGCCAGCAGCTTGGGGGGACAGAGCAATCAGCCCCAGCATTTT
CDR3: CASSLGGQSNQPQHF

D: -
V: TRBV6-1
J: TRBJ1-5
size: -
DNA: TGTGCCAGCAGTGAACGGGGTCAGCCCCAGCATTTT
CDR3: CASSERGQPQHF

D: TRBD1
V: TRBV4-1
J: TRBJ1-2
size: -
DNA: TGCGCCAGCAGCCAAGTTGTGAGGGGACAGAATTTCTATGGCTACACCTTC
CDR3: CASSQVVRGQNFYGYTF

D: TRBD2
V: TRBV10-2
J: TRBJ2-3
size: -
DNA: TGCGCCACCTCACTAGCGGGGGGAGATACGCAGTATTTT
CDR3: CATSLAGGDTQYF

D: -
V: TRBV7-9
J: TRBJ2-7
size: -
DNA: TGTGCCAGCAGCTTAGCTTTGGAGGAGCAGTACTTC
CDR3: CASSLALEEQYF

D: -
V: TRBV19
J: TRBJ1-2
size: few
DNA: TGTGCCAGTACCGACGGACCTCTTGGCTACACCTTC
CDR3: CASTDGPLGYTF

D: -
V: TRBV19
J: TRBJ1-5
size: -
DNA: TGTGCCAGCCGAGACCCAGGTAGCAATCAGCCCCAGCATTTT
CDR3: CASRDPGSNQPQHF

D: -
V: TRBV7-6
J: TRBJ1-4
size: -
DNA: TGTGCCAGCAGCTTAGACGGGCCCCGGGGAAAACTGTTTTTT
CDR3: CASSLDGPRGKLFF

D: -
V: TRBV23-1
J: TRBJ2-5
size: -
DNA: TGCGCCAGCAGTCTGTTTCGGTGGAGGGTTGGGGAAGAGACCCAGTACTTC
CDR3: CASSLFRWRVGEETQYF

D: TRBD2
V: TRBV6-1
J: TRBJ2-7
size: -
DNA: TGTGCCAGCAAACCCGGGGGGAATGGTTATTACGAGCAGTACTTC
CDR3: CASKPGGNGYYEQYF

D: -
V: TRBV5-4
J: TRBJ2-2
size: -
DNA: TGTGCCAGCAGCTTGGCAGGGCCGAACACCGGGGAGCTGTTTTTT
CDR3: CASSLAGPNTGELFF

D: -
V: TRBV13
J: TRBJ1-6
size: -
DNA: TGTGCCAGCAGTCACCGGGATAGGGGAGGTTCACCCCTCCACTTT
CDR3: CASSHRDRGGSPLHF

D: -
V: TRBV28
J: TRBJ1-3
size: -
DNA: TGTGCCAGCACCAAAGGGTTAGGCTCTGGAAACACCATATATTTT
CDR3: CASTKGLGSGNTIYF

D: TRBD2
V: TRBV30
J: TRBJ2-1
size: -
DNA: TGTGCCTGCCGGGGGGGCCGCGGGGGGAATGAGCAGTTCTTC
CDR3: CACRGGRGGNEQFF

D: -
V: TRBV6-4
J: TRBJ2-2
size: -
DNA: TGTGCCAGCAGTACACAGGGAGGCACCGGGGAGCTGTTTTTT
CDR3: CASSTQGGTGELFF

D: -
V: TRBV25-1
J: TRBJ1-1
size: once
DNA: TGTGCCAGCAGTGATTGGACCGTTGAAGCTTTCTTT
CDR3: CASSDWTVEAFF

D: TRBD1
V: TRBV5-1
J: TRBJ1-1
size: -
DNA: TGCGCCAGCAGCGGGACAGGGGTCAACACTGAAGCTTTCTTT
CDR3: CASSGTGVNTEAFF

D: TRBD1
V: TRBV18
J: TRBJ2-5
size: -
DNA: TGTGCCAGCTCACCGGCGAACAGGGGCGGACAAGAGACCCAGTACTTC
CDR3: CASSPANRGGQETQYF

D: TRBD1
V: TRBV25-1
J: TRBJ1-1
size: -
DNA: TGTGCCAGCAGTGACCCTCGGAGGGGGCCATACACTGAAGCTTTCTTT
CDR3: CASSDPRRGPYTEAFF

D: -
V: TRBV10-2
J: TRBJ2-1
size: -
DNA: TGCGCCAGCAGGGACAGCTCCTACAATGAGCAGTTCTTC
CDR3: CASRDSSYNEQFF

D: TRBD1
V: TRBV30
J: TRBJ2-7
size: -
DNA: TGTGCCTGGGGCAGACAGGGAGTCTACGAGCAGTACTTC
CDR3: CAWGRQGVYEQYF

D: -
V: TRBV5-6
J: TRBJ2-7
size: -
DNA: TGTGCCAGCAGCCCATTTCAGGGCTACGAGCAGTACTTC
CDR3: CASSPFQGYEQYF

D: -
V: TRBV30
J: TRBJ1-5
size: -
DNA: TGTGCCTTCGGACAGTCCTCTAGCAATCAGCCCCAGCATTTT
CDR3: CAFGQSSSNQPQHF

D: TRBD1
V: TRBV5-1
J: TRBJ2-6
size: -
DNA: TGCGCCAGCAGCTTGGGGGACAGTCACTCTGGGGCCAACGTCCTGACTTTC
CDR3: CASSLGDSHSGANVLTF

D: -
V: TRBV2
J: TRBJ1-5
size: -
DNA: TGTGCCAGCAGTGGGGGGGGATATAGCAATCAGCCCCAGCATTTT
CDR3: CASSGGGYSNQPQHF

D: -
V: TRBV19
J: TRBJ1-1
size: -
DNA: TGTGCCAGTAGTATTGAGAGTTACACTGAAGCTTTCTTT
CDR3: CASSIESYTEAFF

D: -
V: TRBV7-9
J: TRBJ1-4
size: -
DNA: TGTGCCAGCAGCACCGGACCCGGAGGGGATGAAAAACTGTTTTTT
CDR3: CASSTGPGGDEKLFF

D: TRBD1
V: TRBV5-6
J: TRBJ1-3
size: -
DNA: TGTGCCAGCAGCTCAGGGGACAGGGGTTCGTCTAAGGGAAACACCATATATTTT
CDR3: CASSSGDRGSSKGNTIYF

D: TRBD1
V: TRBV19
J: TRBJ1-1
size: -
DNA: TGTGCCAGTAGTACGCGACAGGGGGGTACTGAAGCTTTCTTT
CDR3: CASSTRQGGTEAFF